This T cell receptor beta chain is drawn from a study of T cell repertoires in cytomegalovirus infection. About the study: CMV epitopes used comprised recently identified HLA-C-restricted ones and well-studied HLA-B-restricted ones. TCR beta signatures that were public indicated CMV infection and matching HLA type.

A word on this clonotype: Its target is not known.

One entry per CDR3 protein, called by TCRdb with MiXCR from the reads. The sample yields about 740,000 distinct CDR3 sequences, roughly a third seen once. The CDR3 is made up of 15 amino acids. With 5 bases clipped from V and 4 bases from J, the junction kept 7 bases outside the gene matches. V usage is TRBV12-3 or TRBV12-4 and J usage is TRBJ2-1; 8 nucleotides line up with TRBD2. The source material was cultured PBMCs, sampled from culture after CMV antigen stimulation. This receptor was obtained from a human donor in good health (CMV status not recorded). Some clones in this sample may be carry-over from other donors' samples. CDR3 amino acids: CASSAPLAAYNEQFF. DNA for the CDR3: TGTGCCAGCAGTGCCCCACTAGCGGCGTACAATGAGCAGTTCTTC.